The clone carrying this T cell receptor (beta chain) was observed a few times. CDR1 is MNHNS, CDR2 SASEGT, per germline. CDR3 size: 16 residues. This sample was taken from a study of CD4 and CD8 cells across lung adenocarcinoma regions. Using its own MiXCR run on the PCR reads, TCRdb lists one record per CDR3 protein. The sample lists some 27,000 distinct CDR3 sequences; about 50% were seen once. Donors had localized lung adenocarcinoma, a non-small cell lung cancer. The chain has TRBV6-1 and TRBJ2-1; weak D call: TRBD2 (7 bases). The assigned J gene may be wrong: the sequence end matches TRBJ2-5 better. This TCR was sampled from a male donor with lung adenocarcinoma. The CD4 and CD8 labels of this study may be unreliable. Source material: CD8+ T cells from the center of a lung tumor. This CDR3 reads CASGGAGGRVEETQYF. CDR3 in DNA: TGTGCCAGCGGGGGGGCCGGGGGCCGGGTCGAAGAGACCCAGTACTTC.